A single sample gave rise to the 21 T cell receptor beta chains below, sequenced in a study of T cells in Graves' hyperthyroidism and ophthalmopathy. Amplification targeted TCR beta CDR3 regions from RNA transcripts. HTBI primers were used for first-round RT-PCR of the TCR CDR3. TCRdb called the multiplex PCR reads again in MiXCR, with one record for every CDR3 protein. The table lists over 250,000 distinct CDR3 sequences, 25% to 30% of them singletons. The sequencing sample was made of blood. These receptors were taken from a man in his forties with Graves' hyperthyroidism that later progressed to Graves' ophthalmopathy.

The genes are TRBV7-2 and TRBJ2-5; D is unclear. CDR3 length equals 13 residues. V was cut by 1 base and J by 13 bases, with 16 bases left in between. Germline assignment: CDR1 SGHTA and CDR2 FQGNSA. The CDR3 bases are TGTGCCAGCAGCTTAGTGGCGACAAGCTGGGCGTACTTC. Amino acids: CASSLVATSWAYF.

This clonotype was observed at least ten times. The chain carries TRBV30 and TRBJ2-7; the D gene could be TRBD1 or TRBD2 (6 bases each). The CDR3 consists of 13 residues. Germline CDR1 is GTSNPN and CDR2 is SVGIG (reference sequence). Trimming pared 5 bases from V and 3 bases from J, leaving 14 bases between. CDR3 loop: CAWEEGHFYEQYF. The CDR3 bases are TGTGCCTGGGAGGAGGGACATTTCTACGAGCAGTACTTC.

CDR3 region: CAWSTRTGREQYF. CDR3 bases: TGTGCCTGGAGTACGCGGACAGGGAGAGAGCAGTACTTC. The rearrangement links TRBV30 to TRBJ2-7, with 8 bases identical to TRBD1. V gave up 2 bases and J gave up 7 bases; unmatched junction bases: 7. The CDR3 consists of 13 residues. Germline loops: CDR1 GTSNPN, CDR2 SVGIG (reference sequence).

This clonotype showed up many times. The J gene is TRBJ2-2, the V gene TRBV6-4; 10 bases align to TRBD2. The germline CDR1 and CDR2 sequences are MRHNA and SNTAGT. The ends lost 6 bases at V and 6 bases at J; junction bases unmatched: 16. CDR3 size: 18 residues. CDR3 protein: CASRGLKSGRASSGELFF. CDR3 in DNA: TGTGCCAGCAGAGGACTAAAGAGCGGGAGGGCCAGTTCCGGGGAGCTGTTTTTT.

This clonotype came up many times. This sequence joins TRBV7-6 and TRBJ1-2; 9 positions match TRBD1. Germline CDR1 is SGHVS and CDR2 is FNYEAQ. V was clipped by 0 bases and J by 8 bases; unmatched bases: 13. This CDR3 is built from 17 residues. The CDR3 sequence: CASSLAGENRGRRGYTF. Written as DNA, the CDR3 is TGTGCCAGCAGCTTAGCGGGGGAAAACAGGGGGCGACGGGGCTACACCTTC.

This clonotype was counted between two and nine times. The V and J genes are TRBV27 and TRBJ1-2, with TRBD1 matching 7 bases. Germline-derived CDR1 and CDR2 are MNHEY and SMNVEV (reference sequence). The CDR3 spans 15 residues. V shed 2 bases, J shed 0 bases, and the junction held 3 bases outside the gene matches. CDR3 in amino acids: CASSLTGAANYGYTF. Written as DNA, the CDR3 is TGTGCCAGCAGTTTAACAGGGGCAGCTAACTATGGCTACACCTTC.

In DNA, the CDR3 is TGTGCCAGCAGTGAACCAGGGTTTACGACTGACGAGCAGTACTTC. It yields the protein CASSEPGFTTDEQYF. V usage is TRBV25-1 and J usage is TRBJ2-7, with TRBD1 as a possible D gene (5 bases). Trimming pared 2 bases from V and 5 bases from J, leaving 16 bases between. CDR3 size: 15 residues. CDR1 and CDR2 from the germline V gene are MGHDK and SYGVNS.

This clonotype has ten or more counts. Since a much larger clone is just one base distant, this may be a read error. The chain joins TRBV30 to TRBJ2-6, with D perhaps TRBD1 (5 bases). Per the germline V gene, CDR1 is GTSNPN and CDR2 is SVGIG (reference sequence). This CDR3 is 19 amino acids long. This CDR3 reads CARSKLQVTRRSGANVLTF. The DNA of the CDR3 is TGTGCCAGGAGTAAACTACAGGTGACGCGGCGCTCTGGGGCCAACGTCCTGACTTTC. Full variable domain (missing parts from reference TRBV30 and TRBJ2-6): SQTIHQWPATLVQPVGSPLSLECTVEGTSNPNLYWYRQAAGRGLQLLFYSVGIGQISSEVPQNLSASRPQDRQFILSSKKLLLSDSGFYLCARSKLQVTRRSGANVLTFGAGSRLTVL.

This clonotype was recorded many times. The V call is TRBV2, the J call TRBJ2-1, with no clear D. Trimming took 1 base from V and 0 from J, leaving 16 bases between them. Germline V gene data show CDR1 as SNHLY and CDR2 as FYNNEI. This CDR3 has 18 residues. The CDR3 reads CASSEGPARTGSYNEQFF. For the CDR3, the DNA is TGTGCCAGCAGTGAAGGTCCCGCACGTACCGGCTCCTACAATGAGCAGTTCTTC.

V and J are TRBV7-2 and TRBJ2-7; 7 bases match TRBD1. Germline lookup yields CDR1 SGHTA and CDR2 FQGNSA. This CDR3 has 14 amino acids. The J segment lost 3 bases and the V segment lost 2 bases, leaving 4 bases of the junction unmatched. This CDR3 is CASSLRPGGYEQYF. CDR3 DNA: TGTGCCAGCAGCTTAAGGCCAGGGGGCTACGAGCAGTACTTC.

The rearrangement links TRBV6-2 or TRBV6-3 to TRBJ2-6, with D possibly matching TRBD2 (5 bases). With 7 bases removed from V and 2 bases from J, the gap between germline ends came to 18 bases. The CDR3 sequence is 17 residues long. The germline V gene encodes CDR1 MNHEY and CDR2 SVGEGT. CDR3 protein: CASTKRGSRPGANVLTF. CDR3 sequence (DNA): TGTGCCAGCACAAAGAGAGGGAGTCGACCTGGGGCCAACGTCCTGACTTTC.

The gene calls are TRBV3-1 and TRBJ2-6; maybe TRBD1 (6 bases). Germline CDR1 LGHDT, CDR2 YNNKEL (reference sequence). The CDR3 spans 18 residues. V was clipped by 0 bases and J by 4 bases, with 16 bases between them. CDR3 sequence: CASSQDLFLGAGANVLTF. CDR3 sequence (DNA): TGTGCCAGCAGCCAAGATCTTTTCTTGGGGGCCGGGGCCAACGTCCTGACTTTC.

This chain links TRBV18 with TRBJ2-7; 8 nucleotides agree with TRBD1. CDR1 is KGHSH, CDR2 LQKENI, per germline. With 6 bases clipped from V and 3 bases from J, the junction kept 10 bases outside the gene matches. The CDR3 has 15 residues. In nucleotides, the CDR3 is TGTGCCAGCTCGTTCACCCCAGGGGGCTACTACGAGCAGTACTTC. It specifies CASSFTPGGYYEQYF.

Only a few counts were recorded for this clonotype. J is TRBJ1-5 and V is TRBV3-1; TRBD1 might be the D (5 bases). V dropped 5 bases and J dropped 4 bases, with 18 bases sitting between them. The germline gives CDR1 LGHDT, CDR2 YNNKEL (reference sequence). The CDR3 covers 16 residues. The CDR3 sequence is CASSSSTLWGNQPQHF. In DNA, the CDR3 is TGTGCCAGCAGCTCCTCGACCCTATGGGGGAATCAGCCCCAGCATTTT.

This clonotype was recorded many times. The DNA of the CDR3 is TGCGCCAGCAGCTTGATGGGGGGGATCCAAGAGACCCAGTACTTC. It codes for CASSLMGGIQETQYF. The gene calls are TRBV5-1 and TRBJ2-5; TRBD2 agrees at 7 bases. Trimming cost V 1 base and J 1 base; bases outside gene matches: 4. CDR1 and CDR2 (germline): SGHRS, YFSETQ. This CDR3 region has 15 residues.

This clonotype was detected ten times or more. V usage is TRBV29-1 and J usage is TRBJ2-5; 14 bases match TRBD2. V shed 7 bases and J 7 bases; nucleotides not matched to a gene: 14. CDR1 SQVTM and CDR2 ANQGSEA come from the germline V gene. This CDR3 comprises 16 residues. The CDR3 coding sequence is TGCAGCGCAGCCGGGACTAGCGGGAGCGTAGCCGGGACCCAGTACTTC. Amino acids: CSAAGTSGSVAGTQYF.

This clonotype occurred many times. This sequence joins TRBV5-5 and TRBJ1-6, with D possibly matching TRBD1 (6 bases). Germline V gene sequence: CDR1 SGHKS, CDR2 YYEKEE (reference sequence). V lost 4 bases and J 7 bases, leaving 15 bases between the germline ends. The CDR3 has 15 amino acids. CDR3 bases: TGTGCCAGCAGCCTATACAGGGTAGAGAATTCACCCCTCCACTTT. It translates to CASSLYRVENSPLHF.

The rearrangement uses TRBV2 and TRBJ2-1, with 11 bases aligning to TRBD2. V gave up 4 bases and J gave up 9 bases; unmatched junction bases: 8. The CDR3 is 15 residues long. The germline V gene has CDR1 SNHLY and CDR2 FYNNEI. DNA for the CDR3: TGTGCCAGCAGTGGGACTAGCGGGCAGAGCAGTGAGCAGTTCTTC. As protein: CASSGTSGQSSEQFF.

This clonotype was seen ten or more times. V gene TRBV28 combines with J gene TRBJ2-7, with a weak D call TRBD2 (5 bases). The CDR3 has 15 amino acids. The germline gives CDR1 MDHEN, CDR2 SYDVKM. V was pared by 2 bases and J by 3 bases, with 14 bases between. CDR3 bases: TGTGCCAGCAGTTTAGGGAGTGACAAGAACTACGAGCAGTACTTC. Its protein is CASSLGSDKNYEQYF.

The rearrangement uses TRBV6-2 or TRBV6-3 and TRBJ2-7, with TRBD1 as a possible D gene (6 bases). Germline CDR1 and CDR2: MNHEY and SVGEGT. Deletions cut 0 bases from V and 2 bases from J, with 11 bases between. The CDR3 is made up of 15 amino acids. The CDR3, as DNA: TGTGCCAGCAGTTACTCTGGTAGGGGGACCTACGAGCAGTACTTC. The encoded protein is CASSYSGRGTYEQYF.

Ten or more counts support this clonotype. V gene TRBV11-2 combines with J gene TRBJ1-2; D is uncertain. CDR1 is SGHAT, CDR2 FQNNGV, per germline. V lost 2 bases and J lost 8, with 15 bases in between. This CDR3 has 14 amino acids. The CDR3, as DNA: TGTGCCAGCAGCTTAAGCCCCGGTACCGGAGGCTACACCTTC. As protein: CASSLSPGTGGYTF.